The T cell receptor beta chain under discussion was sequenced for a study of T-cell memory formation after mild COVID-19. Study context: TCR clusters were mostly donor specific. General study points: Detection of some responders pre-infection suggested pre-existing cross-reactive memory T cells participated. CD4+ contracting clones lay mainly in CM and EM, CD8+ ones in EMRA.

TCR alpha and TCR beta cDNA libraries with sample barcodes and UMIs came from 5'RACE using constant-segment primers. Each CDR3 protein is one row after TCRdb ran MiXCR on the 5' RACE reads. The sample records some 300,000 distinct CDR3 sequences, around 19% being singletons. The CDR3 consists of 15 residues. Germline V gives CDR1 LNHNV, CDR2 YYDKDF (reference sequence). The V and J ends lost 3 bases and 6 bases respectively, with 15 bases between them. This clonotype was detected a few times. Its antigen is currently unknown. This receptor was taken from a man between 18 and 29 years old who had mild COVID-19 (a few samples of this study predate the infection). Cell type and time point are not known. The sequencing sample was made of PBMCs or a T cell subset sorted from them (not recorded which). This chain connects TRBV15 to TRBJ2-1; D is unclear. This CDR3 is CATSSGRLPGNEQFF. CDR3 in DNA: TGTGCCACCAGCAGCGGAAGATTACCAGGCAATGAGCAGTTCTTC.